This TCR beta chain was documented in a study of graft-versus-host responses after intestinal transplantation. Across the study: Multivisceral, liver-intestinal, or isolated intestinal transplants were received by the recipients. Recipients uniformly received anti-thymocyte globulin induction, followed by tacrolimus and steroids for around 3 years.

The germline V and J ends were trimmed by 0 bases and 6 bases, with 17 bases remaining between them. The CDR3 spans 17 residues. Germline CDR1 SGHAT, CDR2 FQNNGV. Study conclusions and caveats: The presence of high graft-versus-host to host-versus-graft clonal ratios in allografts characterized patients with graft-donor T cell macrochimerism. Recipient marrow held GvH clones, some first seen in ileum or blood.

A remark on this clone: The antigen remains undetermined.

The method was immunoSEQ multiplex PCR; TCRdb's version includes in-frame clones alone and lacks a portion of them. The sample has 84,000 or so clones; roughly 80% are singletons. Specimen: unstimulated CD4+ T cells sorted from spleen or lymph node cells, collected before intestinal transplant. The clonotype originates from a human donor who received an intestinal transplant. V is TRBV11-2 and J is TRBJ2-2, with TRBD2 as a possible D gene (5 bases). CDR3: CASSLDGVGLRAGELFF. The DNA for the CDR3 is TGTGCCAGCAGCTTAGATGGAGTGGGATTGAGGGCCGGGGAGCTGTTTTTT.